These 10 T cell receptor beta chains came from one sample sequenced in a study of cytomegalovirus exposure and HLA in healthy donors. Amplification used 60 Vbeta primers and 13 Jbeta primers. TCRdb's copy holds only in-frame clones and misses some; the assay was immunoSEQ multiplex PCR. Found here are around 190,000 clones, roughly 77% of them singletons; the top ten hold around 3.3%. The specimen was PBMCs. The source is a woman between 25 and 40 years old in good health and CMV-seropositive.

The chain uses TRBV10-3 and TRBJ1-1, with D possibly matching TRBD1 (5 bases). The CDR3 runs to 15 residues. Trimming took 0 bases from V and 4 from J, leaving 12 bases between them. Germline-derived CDR1 and CDR2 are ENHRY and SYGVKD. CDR3 coding DNA: TGTGCCATCAGTGAGTCTAACGGGGGTCCCACTGAAGCTTTCTTT. Its protein product is CAISESNGGPTEAFF.

V and J are TRBV27 and TRBJ2-1; D perhaps matches TRBD2 (5 bases). Trimming shortened V by 7 bases and J by 8 bases, and 15 bases separated the two germline ends. Germline-derived CDR1 and CDR2 are MNHEY and SMNVEV (reference sequence). The CDR3 has 13 amino acids. The chain's CDR3 is CASTPAGLDEQFF. The CDR3 DNA follows: TGTGCCAGCACACCCGCGGGCTTGGATGAGCAGTTCTTC.

The chain combines TRBV11-2 with TRBJ2-1, with 10 bases aligning to TRBD2. The J segment lost 7 bases and the V segment lost 5 bases, leaving 11 bases of the junction unmatched. The CDR3 is 16 amino acids. CDR1 SGHAT and CDR2 FQNNGV come from the germline V gene. CDR3 protein: CASSTLSGRARNEQFF. The CDR3 bases are TGTGCCAGCAGCACCCTAAGCGGGAGGGCGAGAAATGAGCAGTTCTTC.

The rearrangement links TRBV9 to TRBJ2-1, with 8 nucleotides matching TRBD2. V was clipped by 4 bases and J by 8 bases; unmatched bases: 8. Germline CDR1 is SGDLS and CDR2 is YYNGEE. The CDR3 consists of 14 residues. The CDR3 bases are TGTGCCAGCAGCAGACTAGCGCCGTTAGATGAGCAGTTCTTC. Translating gives CASSRLAPLDEQFF.

The chain combines TRBV28 with TRBJ1-6; 8 bases agree with TRBD1. The germline CDR1 and CDR2 sequences are MDHEN and SYDVKM. This CDR3 has 14 residues. V lost 8 bases to trimming and J lost 7 bases; unmatched junction nucleotides: 7. The CDR3 DNA sequence: TGTGCCAGCTGGGACAGGTATCCCAATTCACCCCTCCACTTT. Protein product: CASWDRYPNSPLHF.

The V and J genes are TRBV7-8 and TRBJ2-2, with unresolved D. This CDR3 region has 13 residues. The germline gives CDR1 SGHVS, CDR2 FQNEAQ. Deletions cut 3 bases from V and 1 base from J, with 3 bases between. The DNA for the CDR3 is TGTGCCAGCAGCTTCCTGAACACCGGGGAGCTGTTTTTT. Translation gives CASSFLNTGELFF.

In DNA form, the CDR3 reads TGTGCCAGCAGCTTAGCGCCAGGGGGCGGGGATCGAGGCTACACCTTC. Its translation is CASSLAPGGGDRGYTF. V usage is TRBV7-9 and J usage is TRBJ1-2, with 8 bases that match TRBD1. The CDR3 contains 16 residues. With 0 bases clipped from V and 8 bases from J, the junction kept 11 bases outside the gene matches. Germline-derived CDR1 and CDR2 are SEHNR and FQNEAQ (reference sequence).

The genes are TRBV7-6 and TRBJ1-4; TRBD1 might be the D (5 bases). Germline CDR1 reads SGHVS; CDR2 reads FNYEAQ. Trimming cost V 5 bases and J 3 bases, with 10 bases left between them. There are 14 residues in the CDR3. CDR3: CASSTDTSNEKLFF. The CDR3 DNA sequence: TGTGCCAGCAGCACGGACACCTCTAATGAAAAACTGTTTTTT.

The V call is TRBV6-5, the J call TRBJ1-6, with D tentatively TRBD1 (6 bases). CDR1 is MNHEY, CDR2 SVGAGI, per germline. This CDR3 spans 16 amino acids. The V and J ends lost 2 bases and 7 bases respectively, with 15 bases between them. The CDR3 DNA sequence: TGTGCCAGCAGTTACGAGGCAGGGGTAGGGAATTCACCCCTCCACTTT. Amino acid sequence: CASSYEAGVGNSPLHF.

The chain links TRBV2 to TRBJ1-1, with 9 bases lining up with TRBD1. With 5 bases clipped from V and 5 bases from J, the junction kept 6 bases outside the gene matches. Germline V gives CDR1 SNHLY, CDR2 FYNNEI. The CDR3 spans 14 residues. The CDR3: CASSSGTGKTEAFF. In DNA form, the CDR3 reads TGTGCCAGCAGTTCCGGGACAGGGAAAACTGAAGCTTTCTTT.